Below, 2 T cell receptor beta chains from the same sample are listed, as sequenced in a study of blood T cell repertoires in COVID-19. The method was immunoSEQ multiplex PCR; TCRdb's version includes in-frame clones alone and lacks a portion of them. There are some 88,000 clones in the sample; less than 90% occur only once, and 3.5% to 4% lies in the top ten. Sample: peripheral blood. These receptors all come from a man between 60 and 75 years old with acute or convalescent COVID-19.

The V and J genes are TRBV7-2 and TRBJ2-1; 10 nucleotides match TRBD2. Germline values: CDR1 SGHTA, CDR2 FQGNSA. The CDR3 length is 15 residues. The V and J ends lost 5 bases and 2 bases, in that order; junction bases with no gene match: 3. In nucleotides, the CDR3 is TGTGCCAGCAGCACCACTAGCGGGGCCTACAATGAGCAGTTCTTC. Its protein product is CASSTTSGAYNEQFF.

The chain couples TRBV12-3 or TRBV12-4 to TRBJ1-1; 7 bases are a match to TRBD1. The CDR3 has 13 amino acids. Unmatched junction bases numbered 4, after V lost 5 bases and J lost 4 bases. The CDR3: CASSIQGSTEAFF. CDR3 sequence (DNA): TGTGCCAGCAGTATACAGGGGAGCACTGAAGCTTTCTTT.